Presented here are 3 T cell receptor beta chains from one specimen sequenced in a study of CXCR3-negative and CXCR3-positive naive CD8 T cells. These receptors' antigens are unknown. Regarding the study as a whole: A higher hydrophobicity marked the TRB CDR3s of CXCR3-positive naive cells versus CXCR3-negative naive cells.

Researchers prepared the TRB cDNA libraries using 5' RACE with UMI labels. TCRdb reanalyzed the 5' RACE reads, giving one entry per CDR3 protein sequence and no DNA. Its table lists 60,000 to 70,000 distinct CDR3 sequences. The sequencing sample was made of naive CXCR3+ CD8+ T cells from blood. Subset in this sample: CD45RO-CCR7+CD27+CD95- naive CD8+ T cells expressing CXCR3 (TNR3+). The receptors come from a human donor in good health. Some clones in this sample may be carry-over from other donors' samples.

The rearrangement links TRBV15 to TRBJ2-5; there is no DNA to check the TCRdb D call of TRBD1. The CDR3 runs to 14 residues. Germline loops: CDR1 LNHNV, CDR2 YYDKDF (reference sequence). CDR3 sequence reads: CATSNRDRSPTPYF. The entire variable domain, with the rest obtained from reference TRBV15 and TRBJ2-5, is as follows: DAMVIQNPRYQVTQFGKPVTLSCSQTLNHNVMYWYQQKSSQAPKLLFHYYDKDFNNEADTPDNFQSRRPNTSFCFLDIRSPGLGDTAMYLCATSNRDRSPTPYFGPGTRLLVL.

The V and J genes are TRBV15 and TRBJ1-1; without DNA, the TCRdb call of TRBD1 cannot be checked. Looked up from germline, CDR1 is LNHNV and CDR2 is YYDKDF (reference sequence). The CDR3 has 15 amino acids. CDR3: CATSSERTGVTEAFF. The whole variable domain, remainder taken from reference TRBV15 and TRBJ1-1, is DAMVIQNPRYQVTQFGKPVTLSCSQTLNHNVMYWYQQKSSQAPKLLFHYYDKDFNNEADTPDNFQSRRPNTSFCFLDIRSPGLGDTAMYLCATSSERTGVTEAFFGQGTRLTVV.

The rearrangement uses TRBV4-1 and TRBJ1-1; the TCRdb D gene call, TRBD1, has no DNA to confirm it. The CDR3 is 15 amino acids. Germline-derived CDR1 and CDR2 are MGHRA and YSYEKL. This CDR3 reads CASSQFGGQYTEAFF.